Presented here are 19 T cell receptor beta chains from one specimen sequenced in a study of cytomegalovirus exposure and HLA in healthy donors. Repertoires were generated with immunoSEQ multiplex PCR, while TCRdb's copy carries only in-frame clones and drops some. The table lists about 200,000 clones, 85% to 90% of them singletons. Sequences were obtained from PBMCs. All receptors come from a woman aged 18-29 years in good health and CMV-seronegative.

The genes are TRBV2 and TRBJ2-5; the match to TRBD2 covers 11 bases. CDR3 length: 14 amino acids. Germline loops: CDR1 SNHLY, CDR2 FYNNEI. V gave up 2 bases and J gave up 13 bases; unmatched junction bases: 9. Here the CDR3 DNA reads TGTGCCAGCAGTGAAATGCTAGCGGGAGGCCCCCCGTACTTC. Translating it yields CASSEMLAGGPPYF.

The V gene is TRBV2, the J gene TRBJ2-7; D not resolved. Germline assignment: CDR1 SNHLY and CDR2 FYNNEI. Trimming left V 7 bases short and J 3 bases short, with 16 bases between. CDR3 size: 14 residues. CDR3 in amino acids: CASIDGSSFYEQYF. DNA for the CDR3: TGTGCCAGCATCGACGGGTCCTCCTTCTACGAGCAGTACTTC. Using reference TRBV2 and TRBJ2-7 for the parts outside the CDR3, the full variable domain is EPEVTQTPSHQVTQMGQEVILRCVPISNHLYFYWYRQILGQKVEFLVSFYNNEISEKSEIFDDQFSVERPDGSNFTLKIRSTKLEDSAMYFCASIDGSSFYEQYFGPGTRLTVT.

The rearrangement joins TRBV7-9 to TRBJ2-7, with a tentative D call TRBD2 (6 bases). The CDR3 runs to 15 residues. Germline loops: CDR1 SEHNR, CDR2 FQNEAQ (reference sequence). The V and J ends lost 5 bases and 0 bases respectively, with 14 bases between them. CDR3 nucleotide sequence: TGTGCCAGCAGCCATAGCGGCAGTAGCTCCTACGAGCAGTACTTC. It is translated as CASSHSGSSSYEQYF.

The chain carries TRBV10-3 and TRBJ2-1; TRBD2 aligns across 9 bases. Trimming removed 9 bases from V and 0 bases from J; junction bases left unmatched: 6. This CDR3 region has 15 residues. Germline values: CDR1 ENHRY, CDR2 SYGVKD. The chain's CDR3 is CAIGTSSGSYNEQFF. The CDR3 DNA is TGTGCCATAGGGACTAGCTCGGGCTCCTACAATGAGCAGTTCTTC.

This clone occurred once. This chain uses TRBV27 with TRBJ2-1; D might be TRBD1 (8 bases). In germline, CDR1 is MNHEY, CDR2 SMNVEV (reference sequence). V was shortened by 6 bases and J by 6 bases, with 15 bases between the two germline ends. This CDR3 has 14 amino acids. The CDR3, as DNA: TGTGCCAGCAGCCACAGGGGGGAGGGCAATGAGCAGTTCTTC. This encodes CASSHRGEGNEQFF.

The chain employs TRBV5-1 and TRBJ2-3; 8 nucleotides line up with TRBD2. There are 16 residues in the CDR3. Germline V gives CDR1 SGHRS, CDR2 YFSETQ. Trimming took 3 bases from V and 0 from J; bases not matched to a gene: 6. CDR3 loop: CASSYTSGRSTDTQYF. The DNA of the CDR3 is TGCGCCAGCAGCTACACTAGCGGAAGAAGCACAGATACGCAGTATTTT.

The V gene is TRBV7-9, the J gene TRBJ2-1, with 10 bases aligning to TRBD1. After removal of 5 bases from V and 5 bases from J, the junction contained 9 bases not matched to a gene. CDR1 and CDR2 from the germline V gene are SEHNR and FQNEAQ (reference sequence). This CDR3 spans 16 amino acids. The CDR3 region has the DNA TGTGCCAGCAGCCGAACAGACAGGGGGCTCCACAATGAGCAGTTCTTC. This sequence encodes CASSRTDRGLHNEQFF.

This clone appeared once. This chain's CDR3 is CASSEIVGSPVGYTF. The DNA for the CDR3 is TGTGCCAGCAGTGAGATCGTAGGGAGTCCGGTTGGCTACACCTTC. This chain connects TRBV6-1 to TRBJ1-2; D ambiguous. The germline V gene has CDR1 MNHNS and CDR2 SASEGT. The CDR3 sequence is 15 residues long. Trimming removed 3 bases from V and 7 bases from J, with 18 bases in between.

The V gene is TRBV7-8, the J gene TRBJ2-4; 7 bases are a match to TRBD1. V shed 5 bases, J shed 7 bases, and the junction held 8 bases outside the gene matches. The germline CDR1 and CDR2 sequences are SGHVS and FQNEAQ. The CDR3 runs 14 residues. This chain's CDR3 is CASSVPGTANIQYF. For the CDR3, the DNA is TGTGCCAGCAGCGTCCCCGGGACAGCTAACATTCAGTACTTC. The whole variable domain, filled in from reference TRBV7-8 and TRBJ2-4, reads GAGVSQSPRYKVAKRGQDVALRCDPISGHVSLFWYQQALGQGPEFLTYFQNEAQLDKSGLPSDRFFAERPEGSVSTLKIQRTQQEDSAVYLCASSVPGTANIQYFGAGTRLSVL.

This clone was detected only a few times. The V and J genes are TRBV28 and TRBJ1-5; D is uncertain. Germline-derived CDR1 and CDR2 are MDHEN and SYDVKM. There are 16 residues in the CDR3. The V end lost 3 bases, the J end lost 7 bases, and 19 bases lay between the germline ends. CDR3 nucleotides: TGTGCCAGCAGTTTGCACAGTTCCCTTCCAGGCCAGCCCCAGCATTTT. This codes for CASSLHSSLPGQPQHF.

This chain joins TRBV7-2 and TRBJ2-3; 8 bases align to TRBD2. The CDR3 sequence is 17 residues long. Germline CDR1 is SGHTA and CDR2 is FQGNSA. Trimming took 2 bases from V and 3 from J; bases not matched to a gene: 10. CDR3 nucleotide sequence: TGTGCCAGCAGCTTAAGTGAGCCGGGAGGGGTTACAGATACGCAGTATTTT. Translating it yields CASSLSEPGGVTDTQYF.

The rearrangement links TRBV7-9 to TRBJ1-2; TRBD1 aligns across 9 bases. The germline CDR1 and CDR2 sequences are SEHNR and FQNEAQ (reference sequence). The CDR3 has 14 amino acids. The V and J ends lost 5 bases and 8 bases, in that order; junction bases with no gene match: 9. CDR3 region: CASSTSRTGVGYTF. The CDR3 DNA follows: TGTGCCAGCAGCACGAGCCGGACAGGGGTCGGCTACACCTTC.

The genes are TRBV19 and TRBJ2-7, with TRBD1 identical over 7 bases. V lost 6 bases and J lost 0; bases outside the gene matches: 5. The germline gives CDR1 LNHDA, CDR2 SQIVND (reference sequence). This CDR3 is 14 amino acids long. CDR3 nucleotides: TGTGCCAGTAGCCTCCGGGACAGCTCCTACGAGCAGTACTTC. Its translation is CASSLRDSSYEQYF.

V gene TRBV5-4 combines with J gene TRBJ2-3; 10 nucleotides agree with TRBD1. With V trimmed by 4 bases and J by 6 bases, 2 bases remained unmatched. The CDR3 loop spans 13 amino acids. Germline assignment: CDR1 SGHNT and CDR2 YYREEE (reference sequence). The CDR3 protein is CASSGTGEDTQYF. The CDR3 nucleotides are TGTGCCAGCAGCGGGACAGGGGAGGATACGCAGTATTTT.

The CDR3 spells CASSQFRGKTPLSNYGYTF. CDR3 sequence (DNA): TGCGCCAGCAGCCAGTTTAGGGGCAAGACCCCTCTTTCTAACTATGGCTACACCTTC. The rearrangement uses TRBV4-1 and TRBJ1-2; tentative D call: TRBD1 (5 bases). The CDR3 has 19 amino acids. Trimming left V 3 bases short and J 0 bases short, with 23 bases between. The germline V gene has CDR1 MGHRA and CDR2 YSYEKL.

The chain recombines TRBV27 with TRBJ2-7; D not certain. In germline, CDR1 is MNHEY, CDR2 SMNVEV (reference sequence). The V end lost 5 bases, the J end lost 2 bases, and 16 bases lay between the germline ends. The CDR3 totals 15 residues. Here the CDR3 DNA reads TGTGCCAGCAGTCCCGGGTCCGTCATCCCCTACGAGCAGTACTTC. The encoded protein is CASSPGSVIPYEQYF.

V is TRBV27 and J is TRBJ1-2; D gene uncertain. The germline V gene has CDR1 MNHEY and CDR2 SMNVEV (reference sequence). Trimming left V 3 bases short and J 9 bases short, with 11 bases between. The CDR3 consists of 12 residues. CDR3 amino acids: CASSFTGSRYTF. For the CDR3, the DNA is TGTGCCAGCAGTTTTACCGGTAGTCGCTACACCTTC.

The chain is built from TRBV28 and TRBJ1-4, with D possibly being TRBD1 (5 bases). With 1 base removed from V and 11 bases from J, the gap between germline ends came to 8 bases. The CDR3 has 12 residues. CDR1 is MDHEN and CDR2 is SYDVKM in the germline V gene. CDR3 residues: CASSLYKGKLFF. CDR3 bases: TGTGCCAGCAGTTTATACAAGGGGAAACTGTTTTTT.

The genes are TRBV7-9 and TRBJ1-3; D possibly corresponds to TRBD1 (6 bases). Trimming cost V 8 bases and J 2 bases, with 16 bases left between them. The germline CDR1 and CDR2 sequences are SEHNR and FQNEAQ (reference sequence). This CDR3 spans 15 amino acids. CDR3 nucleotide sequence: TGTGCCAGCGCCCCGGGGGGCGCCGCTGGAAACACCATATATTTT. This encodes CASAPGGAAGNTIYF.